Here is one TCR beta chain with its context. Its antigen is unidentified. These data come from a study of T cell responses to AZD1222 COVID-19 vaccine. Germline V gene sequence: CDR1 MNHEY, CDR2 SVGAGI. V lost 6 bases to trimming and J lost 3 bases; unmatched junction nucleotides: 1. This CDR3 contains 12 residues. Regarding the study as a whole: Repertoires were obtained solely post-peak T cell response. Across the whole spike, CD4 TCRs peaked at regions 160-218 and 743-854. The study identified only 6 or 7 AZD1222 recipients as seropositive at baseline. Reportedly, nearly half of unique spike TCRs recognized epitopes outside B.1.351/B.1.1.7 mutations.

Sequenced by immunoSEQ multiplex PCR; TCRdb stores in-frame clones only, minus some. The sample contains 200,000 to 250,000 clones, about 95% of which appear only once. This chain joins TRBV6-5 and TRBJ1-2, with 7 bases lining up with TRBD1. Here the sequenced sample was peripheral blood, taken 28 days after the second dose of the MenACWY control vaccine. This TCR was sampled from an adult who received the MenACWY meningococcal vaccine as a control. The CDR3 sequence: CASRTGDYGYTF. The CDR3 DNA reads TGTGCCAGCAGAACAGGGGACTATGGCTACACCTTC.